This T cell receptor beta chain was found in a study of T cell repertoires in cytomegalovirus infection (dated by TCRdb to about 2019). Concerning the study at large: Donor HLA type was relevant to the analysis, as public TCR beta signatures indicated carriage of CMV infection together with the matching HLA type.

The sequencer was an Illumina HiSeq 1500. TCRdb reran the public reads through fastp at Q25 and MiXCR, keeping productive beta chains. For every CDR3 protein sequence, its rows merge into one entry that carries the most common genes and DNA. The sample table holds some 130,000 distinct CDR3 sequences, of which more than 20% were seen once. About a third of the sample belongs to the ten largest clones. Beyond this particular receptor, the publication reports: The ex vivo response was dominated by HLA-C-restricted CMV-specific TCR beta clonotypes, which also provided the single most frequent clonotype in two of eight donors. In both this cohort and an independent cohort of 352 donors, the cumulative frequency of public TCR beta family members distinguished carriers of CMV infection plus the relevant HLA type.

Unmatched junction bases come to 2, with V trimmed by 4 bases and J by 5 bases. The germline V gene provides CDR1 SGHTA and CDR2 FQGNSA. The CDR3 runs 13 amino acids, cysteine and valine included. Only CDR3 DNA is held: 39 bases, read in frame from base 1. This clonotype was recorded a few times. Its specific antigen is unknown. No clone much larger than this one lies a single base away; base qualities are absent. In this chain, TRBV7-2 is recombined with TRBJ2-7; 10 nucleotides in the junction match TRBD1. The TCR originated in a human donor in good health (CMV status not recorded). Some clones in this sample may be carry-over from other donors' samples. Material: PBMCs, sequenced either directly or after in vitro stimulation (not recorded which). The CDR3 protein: CASSWTGGHEQYV. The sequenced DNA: TGTGCCAGCAGCTGGACAGGGGGTCACGAGCAGTACGTC.